Sequencing of this TCR beta chain was carried out in a study of naive and memory T cell subsets. Study-level findings and limits: Naive and memory repertoire findings lacked a ground truth for validation.

Both TRBC1 and TRBC2 were covered by a beta constant-region primer of two equimolar oligonucleotides. Each CDR3 protein gets one entry after TCRdb re-called the UMI-ligation and nested PCR reads with MiXCR. The sample shows 120,000 to 150,000 distinct CDR3 sequences, over 15% of them seen only once. This clonotype was counted a few times. Its antigen is still unknown. This CDR3 is 16 amino acids long. V lost 0 bases and J lost 3, with 15 bases in between. Germline V gene data show CDR1 as MNHEY and CDR2 as SVGAGI. The V and J genes are TRBV6-5 and TRBJ2-7; weak D call: TRBD2 (6 bases). Sequenced input: naive CD4+ T cells from blood. This TCR was recovered from a human donor in good health. The CDR3 region is CASSYSTAGSHYEQYF. CDR3 sequence (DNA): TGTGCCAGCAGTTACTCTACTGCGGGAAGTCACTACGAGCAGTACTTC.